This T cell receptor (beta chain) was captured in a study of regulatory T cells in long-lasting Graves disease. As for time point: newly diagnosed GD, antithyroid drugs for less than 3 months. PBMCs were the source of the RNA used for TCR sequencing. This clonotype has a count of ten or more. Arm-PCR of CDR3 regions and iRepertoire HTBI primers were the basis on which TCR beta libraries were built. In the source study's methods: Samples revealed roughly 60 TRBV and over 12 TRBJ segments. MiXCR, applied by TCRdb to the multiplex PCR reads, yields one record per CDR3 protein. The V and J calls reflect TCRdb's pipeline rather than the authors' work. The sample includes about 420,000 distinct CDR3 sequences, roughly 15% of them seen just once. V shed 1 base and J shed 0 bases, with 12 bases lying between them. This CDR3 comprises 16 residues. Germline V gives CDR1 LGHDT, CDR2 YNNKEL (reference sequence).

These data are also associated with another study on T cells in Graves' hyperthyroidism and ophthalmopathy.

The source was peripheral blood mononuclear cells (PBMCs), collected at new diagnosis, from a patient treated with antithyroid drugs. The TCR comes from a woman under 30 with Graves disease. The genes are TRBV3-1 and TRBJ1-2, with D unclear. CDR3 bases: TGTGCCAGCAGCCAAGGAAGGTCGGAAGCTAACTATGGCTACACCTTC. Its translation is CASSQGRSEANYGYTF.